This record concerns one T cell receptor beta chain sequence. The entry originates in a study of blood T cell repertoires in COVID-19. The CDR3 has 18 residues. The V end was cut by 0 bases, the J end by 3 bases, with 20 bases between. Germline-derived CDR1 and CDR2 are SGDLS and YYNGEE. The method was immunoSEQ multiplex PCR; TCRdb's version includes in-frame clones alone and lacks a portion of them. The table records 300,000 to 400,000 clones, 87% of them present only once. In Seattle, patients joined the study during active infection and were tracked longitudinally. The specimen was peripheral blood. This chain uses TRBV9 with TRBJ2-3; D possibly corresponds to TRBD1 (5 bases). The sequence was collected from a woman aged 50 to 60 with COVID-19, enrolled during active disease. This CDR3 reads CASSVAGANEMSTDTQYF. The DNA of the CDR3 is TGTGCCAGCAGCGTAGCTGGGGCGAATGAGATGTCTACAGATACGCAGTATTTT. Full variable domain (outside the CDR3, taken from reference TRBV9 and TRBJ2-3): DSGVTQTPKHLITATGQRVTLRCSPRSGDLSVYWYQQSLDQGLQFLIQYYNGEERAKGNILERFSAQQFPDLHSELNLSSLELGDSALYFCASSVAGANEMSTDTQYFGPGTRLTVL.